This TCR beta chain was identified during a study of blood T cell repertoires in COVID-19. The CDR3 length is 14 residues. The ends lost 5 bases at V and 6 bases at J; junction bases unmatched: 7. The germline V gene encodes CDR1 SGHTA and CDR2 FQGTGA. Original processing methods: The assay estimated nucleated cells by amplifying reference gene primers. The table came from immunoSEQ multiplex PCR; TCRdb's copy has only in-frame clones and leaves some out. For V, J and clone size, that table is used; D and trimming come from the DNA. Here the sample spans hundreds of thousands of clones, 70% to 90% being singletons.

V is TRBV7-3 and J is TRBJ2-3; 8 bases match TRBD1. The material sequenced was peripheral blood. The clonotype originates from a man aged 50 to 60 with active or convalescent COVID-19. The CDR3 sequence: CASSPQGAWDTQYF. CDR3 nucleotides: TGTGCCAGCAGCCCGCAGGGGGCTTGGGATACGCAGTATTTT.